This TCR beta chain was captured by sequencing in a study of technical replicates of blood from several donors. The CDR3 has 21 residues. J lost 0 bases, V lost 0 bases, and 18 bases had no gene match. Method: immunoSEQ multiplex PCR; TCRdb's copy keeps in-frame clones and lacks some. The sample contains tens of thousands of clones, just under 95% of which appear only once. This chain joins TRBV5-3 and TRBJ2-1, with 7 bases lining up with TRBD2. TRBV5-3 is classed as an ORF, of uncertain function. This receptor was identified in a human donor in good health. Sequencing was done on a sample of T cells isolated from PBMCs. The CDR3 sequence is CARSLERTRTIRWSSYNEQFF. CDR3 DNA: TGTGCCAGAAGCTTGGAGAGGACTAGGACAATTCGCTGGAGCTCCTACAATGAGCAGTTCTTC.